Listed below are T cell receptor beta chains from one sample, sequenced in a study of radiation and T cells in renal cell carcinoma. Profiling relied on immunoSEQ multiplex PCR, and the TCRdb table lists in-frame clones only, not all of them. The repertoire holds about 78,000 clones, roughly nine tenths seen once, with 5.5% to 7% in the top ten. The specimen comprised blood, sampled from a patient whose treatment included radiotherapy and nephrectomy. The receptors come from a woman between 65 and 79 years old with renal cell carcinoma. The conserved cysteine and the conserved F or W are not part of the CDR3 here. The order of the fields is J gene, V gene, CDR3 protein.

TRBJ2-5 | TRBV5-1 | ASRPGGLQETQY
TRBJ1-5 | TRBV1 | TSSRWTCNQPQH
TRBJ1-2 | TRBV4-2 | ASSQRGQAEYGYT
TRBJ1-2 | TRBV5-1 | ASSLVGPTNGYT
TRBJ2-3 | TRBV27 | ASRFVGGPGDTQY
TRBJ1-2 | TRBV6-5 | ASSYGRLYGYT
TRBJ1-1 | TRBV6-5 | ASSYSKQSFEAF
TRBJ2-7 | TRBV5-1 | ASSEPQGIAYEQY
TRBJ2-5 | TRBV28 | ASSPPGLAWQETQY
TRBJ1-2 | TRBV7-9 | ASSLVVTGTGANYGYT
TRBJ1-1 | TRBV7-3 | ASSFYGNTEAF